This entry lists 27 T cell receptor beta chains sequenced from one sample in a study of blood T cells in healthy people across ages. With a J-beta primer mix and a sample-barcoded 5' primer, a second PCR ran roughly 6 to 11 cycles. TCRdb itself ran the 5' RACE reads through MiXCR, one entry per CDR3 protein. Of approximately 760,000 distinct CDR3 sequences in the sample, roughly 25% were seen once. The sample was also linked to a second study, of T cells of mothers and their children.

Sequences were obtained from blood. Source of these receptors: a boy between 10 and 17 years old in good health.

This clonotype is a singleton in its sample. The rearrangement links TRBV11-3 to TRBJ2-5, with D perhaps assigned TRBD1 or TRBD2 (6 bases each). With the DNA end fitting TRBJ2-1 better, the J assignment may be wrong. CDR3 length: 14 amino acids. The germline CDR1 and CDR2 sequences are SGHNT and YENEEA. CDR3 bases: TGTGCCAGCAAATATCCCGATAGGGGGGATGAGCAGTTCTTC. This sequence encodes CASKYPDRGDEQFF.

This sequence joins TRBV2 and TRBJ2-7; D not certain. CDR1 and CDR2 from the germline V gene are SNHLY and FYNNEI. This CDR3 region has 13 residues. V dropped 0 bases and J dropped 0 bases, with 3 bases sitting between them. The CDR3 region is CASSEAPSYEQYF. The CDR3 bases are TGTGCCAGCAGTGAAGCCCCCTCCTACGAGCAGTACTTC.

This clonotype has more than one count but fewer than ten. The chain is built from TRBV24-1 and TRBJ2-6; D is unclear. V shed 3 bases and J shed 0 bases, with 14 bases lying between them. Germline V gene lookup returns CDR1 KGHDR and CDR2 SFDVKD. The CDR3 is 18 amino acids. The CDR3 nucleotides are TGTGCCACCAGTGATCCCGGACCCGCGAGCTCTGGGGCCAACGTCCTGACTTTC. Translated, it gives CATSDPGPASSGANVLTF.

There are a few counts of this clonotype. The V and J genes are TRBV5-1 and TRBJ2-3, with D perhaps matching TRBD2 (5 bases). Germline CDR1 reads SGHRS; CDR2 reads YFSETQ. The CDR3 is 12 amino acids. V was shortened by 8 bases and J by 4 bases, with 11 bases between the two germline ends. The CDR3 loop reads CASRSSSDTQYF. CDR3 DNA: TGCGCCAGTAGATCTAGCTCAGATACGCAGTATTTT.

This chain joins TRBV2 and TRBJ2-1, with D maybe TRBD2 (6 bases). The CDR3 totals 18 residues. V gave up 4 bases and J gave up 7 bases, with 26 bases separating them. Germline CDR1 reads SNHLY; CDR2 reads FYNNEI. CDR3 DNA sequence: TGTGCCAGCAGTGGGGACTTAAGTAGCAGAGCGGAGTGGAATGAGCAGTTCTTC. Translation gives CASSGDLSSRAEWNEQFF.

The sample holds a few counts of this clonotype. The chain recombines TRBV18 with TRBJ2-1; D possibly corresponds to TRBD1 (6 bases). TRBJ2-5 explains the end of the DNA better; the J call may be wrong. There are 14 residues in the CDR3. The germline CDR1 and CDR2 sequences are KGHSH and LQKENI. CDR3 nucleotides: TGTGCCAGCTCACCCTTCGGACAGCAGGAGACCCAGTACTTC. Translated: CASSPFGQQETQYF.

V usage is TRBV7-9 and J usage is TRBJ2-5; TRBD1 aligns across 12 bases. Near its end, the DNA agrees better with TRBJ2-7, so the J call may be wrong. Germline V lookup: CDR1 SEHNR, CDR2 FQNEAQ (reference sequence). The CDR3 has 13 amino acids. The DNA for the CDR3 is TGTGCCAGTCGGGACAGGGGGCCTTACGAGCAGTACTTC. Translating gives CASRDRGPYEQYF.

The CDR3 region has the DNA TGCGCCAGCAGCCTCTCCTCAGGGGCACCTAGCGAGCAGTACTTC. This sequence encodes CASSLSSGAPSEQYF. The rearrangement joins TRBV4-1 to TRBJ2-7, with a weak D call TRBD1 (6 bases). Trimming pared 4 bases from V and 6 bases from J, leaving 19 bases between. Looked up from germline, CDR1 is MGHRA and CDR2 is YSYEKL. This CDR3 comprises 15 residues.

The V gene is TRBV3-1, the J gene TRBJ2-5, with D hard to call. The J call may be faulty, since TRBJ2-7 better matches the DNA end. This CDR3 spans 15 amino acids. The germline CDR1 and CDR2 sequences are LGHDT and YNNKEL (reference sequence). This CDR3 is CASSQDGNSHYEQYF. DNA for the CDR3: TGTGCCAGCAGCCAAGACGGAAACAGTCACTACGAGCAGTACTTC.

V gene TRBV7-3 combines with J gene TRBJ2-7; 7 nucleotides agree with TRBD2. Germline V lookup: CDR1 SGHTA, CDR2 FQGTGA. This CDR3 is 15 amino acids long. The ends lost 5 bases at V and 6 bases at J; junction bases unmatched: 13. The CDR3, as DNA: TGTGCCAGCAGCCCGGGAGGTACGCAGAGTGGCGAGCAGTACTTC. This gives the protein CASSPGGTQSGEQYF.

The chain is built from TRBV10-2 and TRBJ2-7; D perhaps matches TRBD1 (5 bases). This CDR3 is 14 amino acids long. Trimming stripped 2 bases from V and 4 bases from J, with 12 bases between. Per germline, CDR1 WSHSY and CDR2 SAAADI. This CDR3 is CASSEIGQTYEQYF. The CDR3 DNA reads TGCGCCAGCAGTGAGATTGGACAAACATACGAGCAGTACTTC.

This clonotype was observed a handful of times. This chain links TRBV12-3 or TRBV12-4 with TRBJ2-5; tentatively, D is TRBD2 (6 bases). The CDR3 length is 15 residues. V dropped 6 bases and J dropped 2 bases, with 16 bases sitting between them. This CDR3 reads CASRAGSGVQETQYF. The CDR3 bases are TGTGCCAGCAGGGCGGGTAGCGGAGTTCAAGAGACCCAGTACTTC.

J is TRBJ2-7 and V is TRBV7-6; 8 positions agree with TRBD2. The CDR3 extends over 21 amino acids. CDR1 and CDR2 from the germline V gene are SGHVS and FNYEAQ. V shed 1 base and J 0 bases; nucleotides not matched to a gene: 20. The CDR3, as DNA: TGTGCCAGCAGCTTAGGGGTTCGGAGCCTAGCGGGCCTCACCAGCTCCTACGAGCAGTACTTC. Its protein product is CASSLGVRSLAGLTSSYEQYF.

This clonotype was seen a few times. CDR3 nucleotides: TGTGCCAGCAGCTTAGGGGCCTCACCGGACTATGGCTACACCTTC. It codes for CASSLGASPDYGYTF. V gene TRBV7-9 combines with J gene TRBJ1-2; D uncertain. Germline CDR1 is SEHNR and CDR2 is FQNEAQ (reference sequence). The CDR3 is 15 residues long. V lost 1 base and J lost 3, with 12 bases in between. The whole variable domain, remainder taken from reference TRBV7-9 and TRBJ1-2, is DTGVSQNPRHKITKRGQNVTFRCDPISEHNRLYWYRQTLGQGPEFLTYFQNEAQLEKSRLLSDRFSAERPKGSFSTLEIQRTEQGDSAMYLCASSLGASPDYGYTFGSGTRLTVV.

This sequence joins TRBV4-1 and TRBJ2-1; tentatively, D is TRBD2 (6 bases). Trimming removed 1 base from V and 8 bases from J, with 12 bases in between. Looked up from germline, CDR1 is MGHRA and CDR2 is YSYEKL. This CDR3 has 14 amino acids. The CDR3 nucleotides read TGCGCCAGCAGCCAAGGGGTGGGGGGAGATGAGCAGTTCTTC. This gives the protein CASSQGVGGDEQFF.

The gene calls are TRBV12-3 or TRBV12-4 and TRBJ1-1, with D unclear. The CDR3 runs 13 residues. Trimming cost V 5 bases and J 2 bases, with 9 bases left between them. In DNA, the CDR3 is TGTGCCAGCAGTATCGGAGTAAACACTGAAGCTTTCTTT. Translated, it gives CASSIGVNTEAFF.

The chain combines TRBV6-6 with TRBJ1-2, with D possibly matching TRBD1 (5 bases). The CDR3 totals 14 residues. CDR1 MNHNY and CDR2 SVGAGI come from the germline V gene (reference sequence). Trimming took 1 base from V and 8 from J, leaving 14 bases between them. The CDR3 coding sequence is TGTGCCAGCAGTTACTTAGGGACCCCTAAGGGCTACACCTTC. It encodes CASSYLGTPKGYTF.

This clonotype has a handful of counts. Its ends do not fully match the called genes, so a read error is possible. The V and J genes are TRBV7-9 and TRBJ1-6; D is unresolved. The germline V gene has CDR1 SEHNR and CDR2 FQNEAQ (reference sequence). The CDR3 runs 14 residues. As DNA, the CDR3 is TGTGCCTGCAGCTTCGACAAGGTAGACTCACCCCTCCACTTT. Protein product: CACSFDKVDSPLHF.

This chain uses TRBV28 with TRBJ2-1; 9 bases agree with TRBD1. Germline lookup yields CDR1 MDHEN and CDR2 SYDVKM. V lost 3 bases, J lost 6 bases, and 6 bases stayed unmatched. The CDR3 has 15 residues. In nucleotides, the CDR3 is TGTGCCAGCAGTTTGTCGGGACAGGGTGGCAATGAGCAGTTCTTC. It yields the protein CASSLSGQGGNEQFF. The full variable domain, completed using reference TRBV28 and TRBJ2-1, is DVKVTQSSRYLVKRTGEKVFLECVQDMDHENMFWYRQDPGLGLRLIYFSYDVKMKEKGDIPEGYSVSREKKERFSLILESASTNQTSMYLCASSLSGQGGNEQFFGPGTRLTVL.

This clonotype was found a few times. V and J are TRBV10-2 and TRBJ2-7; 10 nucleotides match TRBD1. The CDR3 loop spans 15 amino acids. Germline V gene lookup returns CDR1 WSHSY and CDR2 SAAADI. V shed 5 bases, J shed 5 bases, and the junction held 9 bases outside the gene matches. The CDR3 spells CASSILDRGLDEQYF. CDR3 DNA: TGCGCCAGCAGTATCCTCGACAGGGGGCTAGACGAGCAGTACTTC.

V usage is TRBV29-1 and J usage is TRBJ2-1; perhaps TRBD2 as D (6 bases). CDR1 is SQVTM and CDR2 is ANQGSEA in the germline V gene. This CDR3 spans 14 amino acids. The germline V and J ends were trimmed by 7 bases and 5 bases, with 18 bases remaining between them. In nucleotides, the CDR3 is TGCAGCGCCGCGGGGACGGCCGAAGACAATGAGCAGTTCTTC. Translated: CSAAGTAEDNEQFF.

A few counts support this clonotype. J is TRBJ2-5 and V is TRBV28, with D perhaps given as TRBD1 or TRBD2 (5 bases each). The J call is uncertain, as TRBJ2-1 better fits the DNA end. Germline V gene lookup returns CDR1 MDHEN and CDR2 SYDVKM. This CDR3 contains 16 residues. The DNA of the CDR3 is TGTGCCAGCAGTTTCCCGGGGACGAGCCCGTACAATGAGCAGTTCTTC. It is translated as CASSFPGTSPYNEQFF.

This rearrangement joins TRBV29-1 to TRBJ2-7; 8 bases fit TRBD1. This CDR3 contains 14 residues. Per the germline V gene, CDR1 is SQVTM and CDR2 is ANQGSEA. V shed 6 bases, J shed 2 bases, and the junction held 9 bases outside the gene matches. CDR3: CSVAQAGQAYEQYF. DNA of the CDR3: TGCAGCGTCGCCCAGGCGGGACAGGCCTACGAGCAGTACTTC.

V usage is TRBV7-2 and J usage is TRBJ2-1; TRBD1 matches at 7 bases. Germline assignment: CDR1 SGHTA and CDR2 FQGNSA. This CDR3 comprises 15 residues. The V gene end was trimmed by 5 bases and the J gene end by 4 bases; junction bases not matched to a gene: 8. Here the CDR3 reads CASSAVGTAYNEQFF. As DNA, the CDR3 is TGTGCCAGCAGCGCGGTGGGGACAGCTTACAATGAGCAGTTCTTC.

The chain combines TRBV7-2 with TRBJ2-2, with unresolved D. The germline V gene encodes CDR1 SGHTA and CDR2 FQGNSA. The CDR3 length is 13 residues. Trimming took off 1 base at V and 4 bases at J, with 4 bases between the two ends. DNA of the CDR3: TGTGCCAGCAGCTTAGTATTCACCGGGGAGCTGTTTTTT. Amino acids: CASSLVFTGELFF.

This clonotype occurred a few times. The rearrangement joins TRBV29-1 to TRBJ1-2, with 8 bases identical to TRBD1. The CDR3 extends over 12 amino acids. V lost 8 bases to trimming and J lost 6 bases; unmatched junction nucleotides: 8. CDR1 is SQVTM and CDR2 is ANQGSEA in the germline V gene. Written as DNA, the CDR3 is TGCAGCAGCCTCCGGACAGGGCATGGCTACACCTTC. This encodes CSSLRTGHGYTF. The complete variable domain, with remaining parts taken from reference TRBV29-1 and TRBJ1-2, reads SAVISQKPSRDICQRGTSLTIQCQVDSQVTMMFWYRQQPGQSLTLIATANQGSEATYESGFVIDKFPISRPNLTFSTLTVSNMSPEDSSIYLCSSLRTGHGYTFGSGTRLTVV.

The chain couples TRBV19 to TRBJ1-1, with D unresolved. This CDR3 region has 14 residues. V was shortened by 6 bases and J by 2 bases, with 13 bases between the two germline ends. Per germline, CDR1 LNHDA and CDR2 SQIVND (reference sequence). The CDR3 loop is CASSHIPGNTEAFF. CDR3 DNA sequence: TGTGCCAGTAGCCATATACCGGGCAACACTGAAGCTTTCTTT. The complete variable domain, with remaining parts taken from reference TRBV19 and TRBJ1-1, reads DGGITQSPKYLFRKEGQNVTLSCEQNLNHDAMYWYRQDPGQGLRLIYYSQIVNDFQKGDIAEGYSVSREKKESFPLTVTSAQKNPTAFYLCASSHIPGNTEAFFGQGTRLTVV.